This is a list of T cell receptor beta chains from one sample in a study of blood T cell repertoires in COVID-19. Sequencing was performed with immunoSEQ multiplex PCR; in TCRdb, only in-frame clones are kept and a portion is missing. Among under 350,000 clones, just under 90% were seen once, and the ten largest hold roughly 1.9%. The sample consisted of PBMCs or T cells enriched from blood (not recorded which). These receptor sequences come from a woman aged 60-75 years who had recovered from COVID-19. Both conserved end residues are part of each CDR3. A D gene is named only where the DNA matches it firmly. Clone size is stated in some rows and not others, as once, few, many or a class when expanded.

V gene	J gene	clone size	D gene	CDR3 protein	CDR3 DNA
TRBV5-4	TRBJ2-3	NA	NA	CASSSGSSGEPDTQYF	TGTGCCAGCAGCTCTGGAAGTTCAGGGGAACCAGATACGCAGTATTTT
TRBV4-1	TRBJ1-3	NA	TRBD1	CASSQSGQGLGTIYF	TGCGCCAGCAGCCAATCGGGACAGGGGTTGGGCACCATATATTTT
TRBV5-1	TRBJ1-3	few	NA	CASSLYRLFDSRTNTIYF	TGCGCCAGCAGCTTGTATCGCCTCTTTGACAGCAGGACAAACACCATATATTTT
TRBV9	TRBJ2-7	NA	TRBD2	CASSASPGSPAGTDRGEQYF	TGTGCCAGCAGCGCGTCCCCAGGCTCTCCAGCGGGGACGGACCGGGGCGAGCAGTACTTC
TRBV19	TRBJ2-1	NA	NA	CASSLGAYNEQFF	TGTGCCAGTAGTCTGGGGGCCTATAATGAGCAGTTCTTC
TRBV5-4	TRBJ1-1	NA	NA	CASSLFQVNTEAFF	TGTGCCAGCAGCTTGTTTCAGGTAAACACTGAAGCTTTCTTT
TRBV28	TRBJ1-5	NA	NA	CASSPTDYNQPQHF	TGTGCCAGCAGTCCTACAGATTACAATCAGCCCCAGCATTTT
TRBV29-1	TRBJ1-1	NA	NA	CSVDGARGTEAFF	TGCAGCGTTGATGGGGCCAGGGGTACTGAAGCTTTCTTT
TRBV28	TRBJ2-1	NA	TRBD2	CASSPGTSGSWQFF	TGTGCCAGCAGTCCAGGGACTAGCGGGAGTTGGCAGTTCTTC
TRBV25-1	TRBJ1-4	many	NA	CASRWLNEKLFF	TGTGCCAGCAGATGGCTTAATGAAAAACTGTTTTTT
TRBV28	TRBJ1-4	NA	NA	CASSLGLNEKLFF	TGTGCCAGCAGTTTAGGACTTAATGAAAAACTGTTTTTT
TRBV11-2	TRBJ1-1	NA	NA	CASSPSRANTEAFF	TGTGCCAGCAGCCCTAGCCGGGCGAACACTGAAGCTTTCTTT
TRBV11-3	TRBJ2-1	NA	TRBD2	CASSSPRGSGSLNNEQFF	TGTGCCAGCAGCTCACCCCGGGGGAGCGGGAGTTTGAACAATGAGCAGTTCTTC
TRBV5-4	TRBJ2-1	NA	NA	CASSLRGQRSSYNEQFF	TGTGCCAGCAGCTTGCGCGGACAGAGGAGCTCCTACAATGAGCAGTTCTTC
TRBV9	TRBJ2-1	NA	NA	CASSSRGLKYNEQFF	TGTGCCAGCAGCTCTAGGGGACTTAAATACAATGAGCAGTTCTTC
TRBV19	TRBJ2-3	NA	TRBD2	CASTTGTSGAKSTDTQYF	TGTGCCAGTACCACCGGGACTAGCGGGGCAAAAAGCACAGATACGCAGTATTTT
TRBV19	TRBJ2-7	NA	NA	CASSIDQWLASGREQYF	TGTGCCAGTAGTATAGATCAATGGCTGGCAAGTGGGAGGGAGCAGTACTTC